This T cell receptor (beta chain) was captured by sequencing in a study of shared clonotypes between healthy human individuals (dated by TCRdb to between 2020 and 2021). Regarding the study in general: The cohort comprised a couple of women and a few men aged 18 to 49 years. For each donor, CD4 naive and CD4 memory were each given three plates, CD8 naive was given two plates, and CD8 memory was given one plate. To estimate repertoire size and how much clonotypes are shared between individuals, the study performed deep sequencing of blood TCR repertoires from roughly five healthy adults. To increase sequencing depth and limit assay-specific biases, different laboratories used diverse techniques to prepare libraries and sequence TCR repertoires. Per donor, leukapheresis produced somewhere between about 0.9 and 9.5 billion PBMCs. What the research found in general, with its limitations: The genetic and exposure-history diversity represented was limited by the small number of donors. When several donors were compared, the shared fraction of clonotypes was about 5.2% for naive CD4, around 3.6% for naive CD8, 2.3% for memory CD4, and around 0.37% for memory CD8. Pairwise subsampling indicated that sequencing depth was expected to affect the degree of clonotype sharing among donors. Naive subsets generally had larger estimated clonotype richness than memory subsets did. Even with the large sequencing depth, rarefaction of the sorted-subset datasets indicated that sequencing was incomplete. Only blood was sampled, and tissue TCR repertoires likely differ from those in blood. Compared with non-shared clonotypes, clonotypes shared by all four sorted-subset donors had higher generation probabilities.

A word on this clone: This receptor's antigen is unknown. No base qualities exist here, and no much larger clone lies one base off it. At the DNA level, this CDR3 is encoded by other sequences in the same sample as well.

Counted from cysteine to phenylalanine, this CDR3 has 11 amino acids. Of all the DNA, just the CDR3 is kept, 33 bases in frame from base 1. Sequences SQVTM (CDR1) and ANQGSEA (CDR2) are obtained from the germline V gene. Trimming removed 4 bases from V and 1 base from J, leaving 4 bases between the germline ends. TCR CDR3 regions were amplified from genomic DNA by multiplex PCR using the deep immunoSEQ assay. Extracted genomic DNA from each cell subset was distributed evenly across all wells of several immunoSEQ 96-well plates, and each plate was treated as a replicate. For sorted subsets, about 0.2 ug genomic DNA, equal to 30,000 or so T cell genomes, was loaded into each replicate PCR. The purified libraries were quantified using a Qubit 3.0 fluorometer, sized with a Bioanalyzer 2100, and then quantified again using the KAPA Library Quantification kit. Each immunoSEQ 96-well plate was sequenced on its own single-read 150-cycle Illumina NextSeq 550 flow cell. The original methods were these. The immunoSEQ output contained only junctional sequences without quality scores, so filtering could not match that applied to full-length reads. To assign V/J genes and CDR3, sequences were annotated using PyIR, a Python wrapper for IgBLAST v1.9, with IMGT germline references. Reads were filtered out if the reads had weak V/J assignments (E-value above 1e-6), no CDR3, stop codons, out-of-frame junctions, or ambiguous translated residues. V3J clonotypes were defined as sequences sharing the same inferred V gene, J gene, and CDR3 amino acid sequence. To compute the percentage overlap between repertoires, the number of shared unique clonotypes was divided by the size of the smaller repertoire. Repertoire richness was assessed with RTK rarefaction, the Chao1 estimator, and Recon v2.1 estimates of unobserved clonotypes. OLGA was used to compute generation probabilities for all TCRbeta clonotypes that the gDNA method yielded from a few donors. TCRdb holds this immuneACCESS table with in-frame rearrangements only. Some clones are missing; in checked studies, unresolved V genes explain under half, and the rest has no known cause. V, J and clone size derive from that table, while D and trimming were established from the DNA sequence. This sample holds about 2 million clones; roughly 94% were observed only once. The top ten clones comprise around 1.1% of the sample.

CD8 naive samples consisted of CD45RO-negative cells that were positively selected for CCR7, yielding a CD45RA+CCR7+ population without TemRA cells. The donors were healthy, HIV-negative adults who had no recently reported acute infections or vaccinations. Every donor was a Caucasian adult residing in Nashville, Tennessee, USA. Blood was collected by leukapheresis, and PBMCs were isolated by Ficoll-Histopaque density gradient centrifugation and then cryopreserved in liquid nitrogen vapor phase. Analytical flow cytometry was used to check the purity and quantity of every magnetically sorted T cell population. Each sorted fraction had its genomic DNA isolated and then quantified by UV absorbance on a Nanodrop 2000c.

The receptor was isolated from a young man in good health. This chain joins TRBV29-1 to TRBJ1-1, with the D gene call left open. Sequenced sample: naive CD8+ T cells sorted from blood. The intended sense of this specimen's cell subset or site label: CD45RA+CCR7+. The DNA sequence is TGCAGCGTTGCCAGGAACACTGAAGCTTTCTTT. Protein translation: CSVARNTEAFF.